The T cell receptor beta chain under discussion was sequenced for a study of control samples from healthy donors and cancer patients. The CDR3 length is 14 residues. Germline trimming cut 6 bases from V and 3 bases from J; bases unmatched to any gene: 6. The germline gives CDR1 MNHEY, CDR2 SVGAGI. Using immunoSEQ multiplex PCR, the repertoire was profiled, and TCRdb retains in-frame clones only, with some absent. The sample holds about 160,000 clones, 92% seen once. This clonotype was obtained from a woman aged 25 to 39 in good health. The chain has TRBV6-5 and TRBJ2-7; 9 bases are shared with TRBD1. The sequenced material came from blood. Here the CDR3 DNA reads TGTGCCAGCAGGGACAGGGGAGCCTTCTACGAGCAGTACTTC. Its protein product is CASRDRGAFYEQYF.